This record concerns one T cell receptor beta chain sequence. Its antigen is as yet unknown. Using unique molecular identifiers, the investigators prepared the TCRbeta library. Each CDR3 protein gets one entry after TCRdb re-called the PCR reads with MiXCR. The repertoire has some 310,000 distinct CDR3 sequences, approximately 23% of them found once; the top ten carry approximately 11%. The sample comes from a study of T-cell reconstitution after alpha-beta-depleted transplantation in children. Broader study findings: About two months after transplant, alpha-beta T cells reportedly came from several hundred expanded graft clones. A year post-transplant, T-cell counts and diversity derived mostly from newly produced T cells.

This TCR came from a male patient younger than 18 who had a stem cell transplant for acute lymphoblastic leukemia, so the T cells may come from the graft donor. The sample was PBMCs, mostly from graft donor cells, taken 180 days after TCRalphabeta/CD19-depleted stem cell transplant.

In DNA form, the CDR3 reads TGTGCCAGCAGCCCCAGGGGGGGCACGAACACTGAAGCTTTCTTT. Encoded protein: CASSPRGGTNTEAFF. This rearrangement joins TRBV7-3 to TRBJ1-1, with 7 bases matching TRBD1. Germline trimming cut 5 bases from V and 1 base from J; bases unmatched to any gene: 7. The germline V gene encodes CDR1 SGHTA and CDR2 FQGTGA. The CDR3 extends over 15 amino acids.